The entry below describes one TCR beta chain. The sample belongs to a study of blood T cell repertoires in COVID-19. CDR1 is MNHNS, CDR2 SASEGT, per germline. The CDR3 extends over 16 amino acids. With 1 base removed from V and 1 base from J, the gap between germline ends came to 13 bases. Measured with immunoSEQ multiplex PCR; TCRdb has only the in-frame clones, and not every one. The data contain a few hundred thousand clones, more than 90% of them singletons. The sample consisted of PBMCs or T cells enriched from blood (not recorded which). The sequence was collected from a woman aged 30 to 39 who had recovered from COVID-19. This sequence joins TRBV6-1 and TRBJ2-5, with D possibly matching TRBD2 (6 bases). The CDR3 sequence: CASSEGSRGLQETQYF. The CDR3 coding sequence is TGTGCCAGCAGTGAAGGGTCGCGGGGACTCCAAGAGACCCAGTACTTC.